Below are 27 T cell receptor beta chains sequenced from a single sample in a study of shared clonotypes between healthy human individuals. TCRdb keeps only in-frame clones here, not all; method: immunoSEQ multiplex PCR. The data contain roughly 2.6 million clones, more than 80% of them singletons. Sequencing input: naive CD4+ T cells sorted from blood. The subset is: CD45RA+ positively selected. All receptors derive from a man younger than 30 in good health.

This sequence joins TRBV19 and TRBJ1-4; D perhaps matches TRBD1 (5 bases). This CDR3 has 15 amino acids. Germline assignment: CDR1 LNHDA and CDR2 SQIVND (reference sequence). Trimming removed 6 bases at V and 5 bases at J, with 16 bases between. The CDR3 loop is CASRETGGINEKLFF. CDR3 sequence (DNA): TGTGCCAGTAGGGAAACGGGGGGTATCAATGAAAAACTGTTTTTT.

The count of this clone is one. This rearrangement joins TRBV27 to TRBJ1-4; D not certain. The germline V and J ends were trimmed by 3 bases and 1 base, with 9 bases remaining between them. This CDR3 contains 15 residues. CDR1 is MNHEY, CDR2 SMNVEV, per germline (reference sequence). The CDR3: CASSFSSGTNEKLFF. CDR3 nucleotide sequence: TGTGCCAGCAGTTTTTCCTCAGGAACTAATGAAAAACTGTTTTTT. The complete variable domain, with remaining parts taken from reference TRBV27 and TRBJ1-4, reads EAQVTQNPRYLITVTGKKLTVTCSQNMNHEYMSWYRQDPGLGLRQIYYSMNVEVTDKGDVPEGYKVSRKEKRNFPLILESPSPNQTSLYFCASSFSSGTNEKLFFGSGTQLSVL.

V and J are TRBV25-1 and TRBJ2-3, with no clear D. The germline gives CDR1 MGHDK, CDR2 SYGVNS. V was cut by 3 bases and J by 4 bases, with 11 bases left in between. The CDR3 length is 14 residues. The CDR3 sequence: CASSDSVTADTQYF. CDR3 bases: TGTGCCAGCAGTGATTCGGTAACCGCAGATACGCAGTATTTT.

The chain combines TRBV7-2 with TRBJ1-2; D gene uncertain. There are 11 residues in the CDR3. V shed 5 bases and J shed 1 base, with 2 bases lying between them. Germline V gene lookup returns CDR1 SGHTA and CDR2 FQGNSA. CDR3 region: CASSINYGYTF. For the CDR3, the DNA is TGTGCCAGCAGCATTAACTATGGCTACACCTTC.

On this clone: The same CDR3 can be traced to other DNA sequences in this sample. This chain links TRBV4-1 with TRBJ2-5; D possibly matches TRBD1 or TRBD2 (6 bases each). V lost 0 bases to trimming and J lost 4 bases, with 9 bases between them. Germline lookup yields CDR1 MGHRA and CDR2 YSYEKL. This CDR3 contains 14 residues. CDR3 bases: TGCGCCAGCAGCCAAGAGGGGGGCAGAGAGACCCAGTACTTC. This encodes CASSQEGGRETQYF.

V and J are TRBV27 and TRBJ2-7, with unresolved D. The CDR3 sequence is 13 residues long. V was pared by 5 bases and J by 4 bases, with 12 bases between. CDR1 and CDR2 (germline): MNHEY, SMNVEV (reference sequence). In DNA form, the CDR3 reads TGTGCCAGCAGTCGATTACCATTATACGAGCAGTACTTC. Protein product: CASSRLPLYEQYF.

The chain joins TRBV4-3 to TRBJ2-5; TRBD2 matches at 8 bases. In germline, CDR1 is LGHNA, CDR2 YSLEER. The trim removed 0 bases at V and 7 bases at J, leaving 10 bases unmatched. This CDR3 has 16 amino acids. CDR3 sequence (DNA): TGCGCCAGCAGCCAAGATTTACTAGCGGTGCAGGGGACCCAGTACTTC. It yields the protein CASSQDLLAVQGTQYF.

The chain employs TRBV29-1 and TRBJ1-1; the match to TRBD1 covers 9 bases. After removal of 5 bases from V and 8 bases from J, the junction contained 9 bases not matched to a gene. The germline CDR1 and CDR2 sequences are SQVTM and ANQGSEA. CDR3 size: 13 residues. CDR3 loop: CSVSGTGSSEAFF. The CDR3 DNA reads as TGCAGCGTTTCCGGGACAGGGAGTTCCGAAGCTTTCTTT.

This rearrangement joins TRBV21-1 to TRBJ1-4; the table's D call, TRBD1, was not checked against the DNA. TRBV21-1 is a known pseudogene. This CDR3 has 13 amino acids. The CDR3 DNA reads as TGTGCCAGCATCGGGACAGGGAAAGAAAAACTGTTTTTT. Amino acids: CASIGTGKEKLFF.

Of note for this clone: This same CDR3 is encoded by further DNA sequences in the sample. This sequence joins TRBV4-3 and TRBJ1-1; D uncertain. This CDR3 region has 15 residues. Trimming stripped 0 bases from V and 8 bases from J, with 16 bases between. Germline CDR1 and CDR2: LGHNA and YSLEER. This CDR3 reads CASSQDHLSTAEAFF. The CDR3 nucleotides read TGCGCCAGCAGCCAAGATCACTTATCAACGGCCGAAGCTTTCTTT.

The V call is TRBV4-3, the J call TRBJ1-4; 7 bases map to TRBD1. Germline CDR1 and CDR2: LGHNA and YSLEER. The length of the CDR3 is 14 residues. V gave up 3 bases and J gave up 5 bases; unmatched junction bases: 3. DNA for the CDR3: TGCGCCAGCAGCCAGGGACAGCTAAATGAAAAACTGTTTTTT. Translated, it gives CASSQGQLNEKLFF.

The sample holds one count of this clone. CDR3 residues: CASRPYRGGINEQFF. The DNA of the CDR3 is TGTGCCAGCAGGCCCTATCGCGGGGGTATAAATGAGCAGTTCTTC. V and J are TRBV6-6 and TRBJ2-1, with 7 positions matching TRBD2. The CDR3 is 15 residues long. The germline V gene has CDR1 MNHNY and CDR2 SVGAGI (reference sequence). J gave up 7 bases and V 6 bases, and 12 bases lay outside the gene matches.

The chain combines TRBV19 with TRBJ2-5; a weak D match, TRBD2 (7 bases). The CDR3 runs to 14 residues. Germline CDR1 LNHDA, CDR2 SQIVND (reference sequence). Trimming shortened V by 1 base and J by 6 bases, and 12 bases separated the two germline ends. The CDR3 here is CASSIGGGAKTQYF. CDR3 DNA sequence: TGTGCCAGTAGTATAGGTGGGGGGGCTAAGACCCAGTACTTC. Looking up the rest from reference TRBV19 and TRBJ2-5 gives the full variable domain: DGGITQSPKYLFRKEGQNVTLSCEQNLNHDAMYWYRQDPGQGLRLIYYSQIVNDFQKGDIAEGYSVSREKKESFPLTVTSAQKNPTAFYLCASSIGGGAKTQYFGPGTRLLVL.

This chain uses TRBV29-1 with TRBJ1-2; weak D call: TRBD1 (5 bases). CDR1 and CDR2 from the germline V gene are SQVTM and ANQGSEA. Trimming removed 4 bases from V and 3 bases from J, with 12 bases in between. The CDR3 loop spans 13 amino acids. In nucleotides, the CDR3 is TGCAGCGTTGGAACCGGCAGGGACTATGGCTACACCTTC. This sequence encodes CSVGTGRDYGYTF.

V usage is TRBV6-1 and J usage is TRBJ2-5; D unresolved. Trimming removed 6 bases from V and 2 bases from J, with 10 bases in between. The CDR3 totals 13 residues. CDR1 is MNHNS, CDR2 SASEGT, per germline. CDR3 in amino acids: CASRTPSQETQYF. The CDR3 DNA follows: TGTGCCAGCAGGACCCCTAGTCAAGAGACCCAGTACTTC.

As regards this clone: Distinct nucleotide sequences in the sample also encode this CDR3. This chain links TRBV7-2 with TRBJ2-2, with a weak D call TRBD2 (6 bases). The CDR3 has 14 residues. Germline loops: CDR1 SGHTA, CDR2 FQGNSA. Trimming cost V 3 bases and J 2 bases, with 7 bases left between them. CDR3 sequence reads: CASSLEGNTGELFF. The CDR3 DNA reads TGTGCCAGCAGCTTGGAGGGAAACACCGGGGAGCTGTTTTTT.

J is TRBJ2-5 and V is TRBV5-6; tentative D call: TRBD2 (7 bases). The V gene's germline CDR1 is SGHDT and CDR2 YYEEEE. Trimming removed 4 bases from V and 5 bases from J, with 15 bases in between. The CDR3 runs 14 residues. CDR3 in amino acids: CASSVGGGVETQYF. DNA of the CDR3: TGTGCCAGCAGCGTAGGGGGAGGGGTCGAGACCCAGTACTTC.

The chain combines TRBV6-1 with TRBJ2-1; unclear D gene. Trimming removed 5 bases at V and 3 bases at J, with 11 bases between. Germline V gives CDR1 MNHNS, CDR2 SASEGT. The CDR3 runs to 14 residues. The chain's CDR3 is CASSKKGDYNEQFF. CDR3 sequence (DNA): TGTGCCAGCAGTAAGAAAGGCGACTACAATGAGCAGTTCTTC.

As for this clone: Other DNA sequences within the sample encode an identical CDR3. The chain combines TRBV5-1 with TRBJ2-5; D perhaps matches TRBD1 (6 bases). There are 14 residues in the CDR3. Germline loops: CDR1 SGHRS, CDR2 YFSETQ. V lost 0 bases and J 1 base, leaving 7 bases between the germline ends. The CDR3 DNA reads as TGCGCCAGCAGCTTGGGCAGGGGCCAAGAGACCCAGTACTTC. This sequence encodes CASSLGRGQETQYF.

This sequence joins TRBV30 and TRBJ2-1, with D uncertain. The ends were cut back, 4 bases at V and 0 bases at J, with 19 bases in the middle. The CDR3 covers 17 residues. The germline V gene has CDR1 GTSNPN and CDR2 SVGIG (reference sequence). Written as DNA, the CDR3 is TGTGCCTGGAAGGCCGAACTCCTTCCCGGCTCCTACAATGAGCAGTTCTTC. Translating gives CAWKAELLPGSYNEQFF.

The V gene is TRBV10-3, the J gene TRBJ1-6; no reliable D call. V was shortened by 4 bases and J by 0 bases, with 10 bases between the two germline ends. Germline CDR1 reads ENHRY; CDR2 reads SYGVKD. The CDR3 sequence is 16 residues long. Here the CDR3 reads CAISGRETSYNSPLHF. CDR3 DNA sequence: TGTGCCATCAGTGGTAGGGAAACCTCCTATAATTCACCCCTCCACTTT.

V usage is TRBV5-5 and J usage is TRBJ2-1, with D unresolved. In germline, CDR1 is SGHKS, CDR2 YYEKEE (reference sequence). The CDR3 extends over 16 amino acids. Trimming stripped 4 bases from V and 2 bases from J, with 16 bases between. This CDR3 is CASSPLGGHTYNEQFF. Written as DNA, the CDR3 is TGTGCCAGCAGCCCGTTGGGCGGCCATACCTACAATGAGCAGTTCTTC.

This chain connects TRBV30 to TRBJ1-6; 10 positions match TRBD1. The V segment lost 8 bases and the J segment 10 bases; nucleotides outside the gene matches: 8. Germline V CDR1 and CDR2: GTSNPN, SVGIG (reference sequence). The CDR3 consists of 13 residues. Written as DNA, the CDR3 is TGTGCCCAAGCCGGGACAGGGGTGTCACCCCTCCACTTT. It encodes CAQAGTGVSPLHF.

Regarding this clone: No DNA is shown, since the ends of the CDR3 on it are uncertain; the CDR3 is the one TCRdb lists. CDR3 protein: CASSKVGRGNTIYF. The chain combines TRBV21-1 with TRBJ1-3. TRBV21-1 is a known pseudogene. 14 amino acids form the CDR3, both terminal residues included.

This clone was recorded once. The genes are TRBV14 and TRBJ2-7; D is possibly TRBD2 (5 bases). The CDR3 spans 14 residues. Germline V CDR1 and CDR2: SGHDN, FVKESK. V dropped 8 bases and J dropped 7 bases, with 21 bases sitting between them. The CDR3 nucleotides are TGTGCCAGCTCAAGAGGGTCCGGACCGAGGGAGCAGTACTTC. Translation: CASSRGSGPREQYF.

V and J are TRBV28 and TRBJ2-6, with TRBD1 as a possible D gene (5 bases). Trimming took off 5 bases at V and 3 bases at J, with 11 bases between the two ends. CDR3 length: 15 residues. CDR1 is MDHEN and CDR2 is SYDVKM in the germline V gene. The CDR3 DNA sequence: TGTGCCAGCAGTCCCGACAGAGGTGGGGCCAACGTCCTGACTTTC. This sequence encodes CASSPDRGGANVLTF.

V gene TRBV4-1 combines with J gene TRBJ2-7, with a tentative D call TRBD1 (5 bases). The CDR3 loop spans 13 amino acids. Trimming pared 0 bases from V and 3 bases from J, leaving 6 bases between. CDR1 MGHRA and CDR2 YSYEKL come from the germline V gene. CDR3: CASSQETDYEQYF. CDR3 in DNA: TGCGCCAGCAGCCAAGAGACAGACTACGAGCAGTACTTC.